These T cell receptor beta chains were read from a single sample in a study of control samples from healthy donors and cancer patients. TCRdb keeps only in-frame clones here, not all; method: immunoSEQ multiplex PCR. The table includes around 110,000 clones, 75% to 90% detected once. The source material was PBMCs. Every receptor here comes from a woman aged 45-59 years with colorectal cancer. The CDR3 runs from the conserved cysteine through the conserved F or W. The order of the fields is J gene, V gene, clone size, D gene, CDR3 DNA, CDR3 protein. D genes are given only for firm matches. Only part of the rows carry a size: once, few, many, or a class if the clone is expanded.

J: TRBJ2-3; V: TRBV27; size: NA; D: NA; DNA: TGTGCCAGCAGTTTAGGTAACACAGATACGCAGTATTTT; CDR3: CASSLGNTDTQYF
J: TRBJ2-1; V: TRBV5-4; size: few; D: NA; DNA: TGTGCCAGCAGCCCCGGGGATAGCTCCTACAATGAGCAGTTCTTC; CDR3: CASSPGDSSYNEQFF
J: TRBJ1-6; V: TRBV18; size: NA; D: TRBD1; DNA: TGTGCCAGCCGACAGGGGGCGCAGTATAATTCACCCCTCCACTTT; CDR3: CASRQGAQYNSPLHF
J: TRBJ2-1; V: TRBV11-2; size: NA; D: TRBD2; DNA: TGTGCCAGCAGCGACCCCACAGCGGGAATCGATGAGCAGTTCTTC; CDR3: CASSDPTAGIDEQFF
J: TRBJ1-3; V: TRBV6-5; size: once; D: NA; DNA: TGTGCCAGCAGTTACGACCCTTCAGGAACCATATATTTT; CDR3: CASSYDPSGTIYF
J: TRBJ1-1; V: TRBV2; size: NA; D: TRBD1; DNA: TGTGCCAGCCTCCGGGACAGTGCATTGGATCCCCTAACACCTGAAGCTTTCTTT; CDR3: CASLRDSALDPLTPEAFF
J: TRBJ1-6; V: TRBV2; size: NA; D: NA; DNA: TGTGCCAGCAGTGACAGGCCTGACAATTCACCCCTCCACTTT; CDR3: CASSDRPDNSPLHF
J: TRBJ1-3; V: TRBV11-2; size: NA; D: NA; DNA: TGTGCCAGCAGCTTACCGGGAAACACCATATATTTT; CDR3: CASSLPGNTIYF
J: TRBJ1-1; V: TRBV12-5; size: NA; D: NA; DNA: TGTGCTAGTGGGGACCAGAGGTCGGACACTGAAGCTTTCTTT; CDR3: CASGDQRSDTEAFF
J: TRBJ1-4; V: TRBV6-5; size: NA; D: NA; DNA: TGTGCCAGCAGTTTCTCTGGTGAAAAACTGTTTTTT; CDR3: CASSFSGEKLFF
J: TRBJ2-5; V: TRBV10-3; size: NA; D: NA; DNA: TGTGCCATCAGGGGAACAAGCGTGCAAGAGACCCAGTACTTC; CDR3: CAIRGTSVQETQYF
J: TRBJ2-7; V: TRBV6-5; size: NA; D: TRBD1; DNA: TGTGCCGGCAGTTGGCAGGGGGCGGTGGACGAGCAGTACTTC; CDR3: CAGSWQGAVDEQYF
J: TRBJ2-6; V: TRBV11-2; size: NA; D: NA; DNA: TGTGCCAGCAGCTCAACTATCTCTGGGGCCAACGTCCTGACTTTC; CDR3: CASSSTISGANVLTF
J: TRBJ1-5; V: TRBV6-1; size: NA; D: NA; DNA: TGTGCCAGCAGTGAACAGCTCAATCAGCCCCAGCATTTT; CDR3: CASSEQLNQPQHF
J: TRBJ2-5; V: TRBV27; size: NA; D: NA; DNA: TGTGCCAGCAGCCATGGTTCAGGGTTCCAAGAGACCCAGTACTTC; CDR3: CASSHGSGFQETQYF
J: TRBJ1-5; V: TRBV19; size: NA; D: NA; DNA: TGTGCCAGTATGGGTGTCTCCCAGCATTTT; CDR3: CASMGVSQHF
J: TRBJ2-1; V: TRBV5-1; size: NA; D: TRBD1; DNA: TGCGCCAGCAGCTTACGTCCCCAAGGGACAGGGGGCAATGAGCAGTTCTTC; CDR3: CASSLRPQGTGGNEQFF
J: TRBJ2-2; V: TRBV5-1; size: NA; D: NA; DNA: TGCGCCAGCAGCTTGGAGGGTGAGCCCCGGAACACCGGGGAGCTGTTTTTT; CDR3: CASSLEGEPRNTGELFF
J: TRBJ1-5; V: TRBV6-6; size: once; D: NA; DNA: TGTGCCAGCAGTTACTCGATCCGTTCCAGCAATCAGCCCCAGCATTTT; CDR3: CASSYSIRSSNQPQHF
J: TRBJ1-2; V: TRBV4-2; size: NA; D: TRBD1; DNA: TGTGCCAGCAGCCAAGGACCGGGACAGGGGATTGGTGGCTACACCTTC; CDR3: CASSQGPGQGIGGYTF
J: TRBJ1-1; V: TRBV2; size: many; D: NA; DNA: TGTGCCAGCAGTGTGGTGATGGAGAACACTGAAGCTTTCTTT; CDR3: CASSVVMENTEAFF
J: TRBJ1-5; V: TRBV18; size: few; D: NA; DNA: TGTGCCAGCTCAGGACAAAGGACGGGTCAGCCCCAGCATTTT; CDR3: CASSGQRTGQPQHF
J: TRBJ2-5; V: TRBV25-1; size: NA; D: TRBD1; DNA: TGTGCCAGCAAGACAGGGTCGGAGACCCAGTACTTC; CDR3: CASKTGSETQYF
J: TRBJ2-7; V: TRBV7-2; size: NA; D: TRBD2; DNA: TGTGCCAGCACCCCGGGGGGCTACGAGCAGTACTTC; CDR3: CASTPGGYEQYF
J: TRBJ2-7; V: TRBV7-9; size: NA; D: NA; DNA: TGTGCCAGCAGCTTACAGGGCTACGAGCAGTACTTC; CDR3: CASSLQGYEQYF
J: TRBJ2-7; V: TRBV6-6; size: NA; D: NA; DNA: TGTGCCAGCAGTTACTTCATCCCTGCGCCCCTCGGGGAGCAGTACTTC; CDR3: CASSYFIPAPLGEQYF
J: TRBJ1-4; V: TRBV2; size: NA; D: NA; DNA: TGTGCCAGCGAGGTGCGTGAAAAACTGTTTTTT; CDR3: CASEVREKLFF
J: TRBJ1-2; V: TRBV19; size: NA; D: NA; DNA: TGTGCCAGTAGACAGGCGGGGGGCAACTATGGCTACACCTTC; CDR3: CASRQAGGNYGYTF
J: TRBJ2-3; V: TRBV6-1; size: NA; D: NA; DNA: TGTGCCAGCAGTGTTAAATGGGGGGCCGGTACAGATACGCAGTATTTT; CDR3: CASSVKWGAGTDTQYF
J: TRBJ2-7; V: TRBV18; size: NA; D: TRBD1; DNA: TGTGCCAGCTCATCTGACAGGGCGAAGTACGAGCAGTACTTC; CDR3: CASSSDRAKYEQYF
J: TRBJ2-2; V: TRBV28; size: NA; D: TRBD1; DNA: TGTGCCAGCAGTCCGACAGGGACCGGGGAGCTGTTTTTT; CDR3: CASSPTGTGELFF
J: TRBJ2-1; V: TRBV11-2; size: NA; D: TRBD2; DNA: TGTGCCAGCAGCCCCACCCGGGAGGGTATACATGAGCAGTTCTTC; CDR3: CASSPTREGIHEQFF
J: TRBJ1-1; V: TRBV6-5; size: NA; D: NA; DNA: TGTGCCAGCAGTTACGTCCCCGTGAACACTGAAGCTTTCTTT; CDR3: CASSYVPVNTEAFF
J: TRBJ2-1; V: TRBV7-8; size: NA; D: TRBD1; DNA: TGTGCCAGCAGCTTGGGACAGGGCCGTTCGAATGAGCAGTTCTTC; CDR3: CASSLGQGRSNEQFF
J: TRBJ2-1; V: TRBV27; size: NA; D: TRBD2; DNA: TGTGCCAGCAGTCCAAAGCGGGACCAGACAGACAATGAGCAGTTCTTC; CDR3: CASSPKRDQTDNEQFF
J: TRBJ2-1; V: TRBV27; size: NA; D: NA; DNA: TGTGCCAGCAGTTTAGCGGGATCTAAGTACAATGAGCAGTTCTTC; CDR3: CASSLAGSKYNEQFF
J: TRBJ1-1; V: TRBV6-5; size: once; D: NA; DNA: TGTGGGGCCATATTCGATCCCGGCATGAACACTGAAGCTTTCTTT; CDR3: CGAIFDPGMNTEAFF
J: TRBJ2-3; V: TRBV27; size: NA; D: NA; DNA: TGTGCCAGCCGGGGAGCCGGGATAGATACGCAGTATTTT; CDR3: CASRGAGIDTQYF
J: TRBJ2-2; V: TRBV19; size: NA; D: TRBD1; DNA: TGTGCCAGTAAGGGCAGGGGGCAGACCACCGGGGAGCTGTTTTTT; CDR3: CASKGRGQTTGELFF
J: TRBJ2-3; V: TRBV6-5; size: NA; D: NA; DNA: TGTGCCAGCAGTTCAACCGGGACTCTCTCTCCGGATACGCAGTATTTT; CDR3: CASSSTGTLSPDTQYF
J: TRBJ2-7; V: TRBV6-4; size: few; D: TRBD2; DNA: TGTGCCAGCAGTGACGCTAGCGGGAGTTGCTACGAGCAGTACTTC; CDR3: CASSDASGSCYEQYF
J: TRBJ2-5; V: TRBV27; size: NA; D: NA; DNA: TGTGCCAGCAGTACAACTAGTGTGGAGACCCAGTACTTC; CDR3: CASSTTSVETQYF
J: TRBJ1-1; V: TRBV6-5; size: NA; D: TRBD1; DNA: TGTGCCAGCAGTCCACGACAGGGGGCGGAAACTGAAGCTTTCTTT; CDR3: CASSPRQGAETEAFF
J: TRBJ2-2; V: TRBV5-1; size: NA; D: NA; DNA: TGCGCCAGCAGCTTGGACAGAGTGAACACCGGGGAGCTGTTTTTT; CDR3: CASSLDRVNTGELFF
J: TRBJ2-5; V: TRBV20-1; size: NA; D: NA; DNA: TGCAGTGCTAGTCTACAGTCCCAAGAGACCCAGTACTTC; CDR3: CSASLQSQETQYF
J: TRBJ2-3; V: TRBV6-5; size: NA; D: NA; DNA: TGTGCCAGCAGCCTTGGGGGGGGCGGCGATACGCAGTATTTT; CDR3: CASSLGGGGDTQYF
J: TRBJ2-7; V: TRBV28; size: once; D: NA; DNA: TGTGCCAGCAGTCCGCCCCGGGGGTATGCCTACGAGCAGTACTTC; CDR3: CASSPPRGYAYEQYF
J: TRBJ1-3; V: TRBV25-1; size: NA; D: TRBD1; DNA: TGTGCCAGCAGTGAAGGTCCGGGACAGGGATCAAACACCATATATTTT; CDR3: CASSEGPGQGSNTIYF
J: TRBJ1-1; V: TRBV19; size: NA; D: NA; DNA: TGTGCCAGTAATAGCGGGGAGTACAGAGAGGGTTCCACTGAAGCTTTCTTT; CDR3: CASNSGEYREGSTEAFF
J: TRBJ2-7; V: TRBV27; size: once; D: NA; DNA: TGTGCCAGCAGTTTGACTTATAGTCTCGGGGCCCACTACGAGCAGTACTTC; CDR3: CASSLTYSLGAHYEQYF
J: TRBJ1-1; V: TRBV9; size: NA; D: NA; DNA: TGTGCCAGCAGCACCAAGACAGAGAACACTGAAGCTTTCTTT; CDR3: CASSTKTENTEAFF
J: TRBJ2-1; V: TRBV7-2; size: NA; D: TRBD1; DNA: TGTGCCAGCAGCTGTCAGGGGGTGATTTGTGAGCAGTTCTTC; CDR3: CASSCQGVICEQFF
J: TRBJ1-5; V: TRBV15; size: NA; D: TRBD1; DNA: TGTGCCACCAGCAGAGTCGTTGGGACAGGAGGTGGGCCCCAGCATTTT; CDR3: CATSRVVGTGGGPQHF
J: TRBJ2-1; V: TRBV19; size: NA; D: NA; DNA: TGTGCCAGTAGTATGCGGGGTTTCTCCTACAATGAGCAGTTCTTC; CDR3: CASSMRGFSYNEQFF